This is a list of T cell receptor beta chains from one sample in a study of blood T cells in healthy people across ages. MiXCR, run by TCRdb on the 5' RACE reads, gives a single entry per CDR3 protein. The data hold about 1.4 million distinct CDR3 sequences, with approximately 63% observed a single time. The specimen was blood. These receptors all come from a man aged 18 to 29 in good health. Both conserved end residues are part of each CDR3.

length	V	J	CDR3
16	TRBV20-1	TRBJ2-4	CSASHDLGGRGDIQYF
15	TRBV6-2/TRBV6-3	TRBJ2-2	CASILAGTNTGELFF
15	TRBV7-2	TRBJ1-5	CASSLAAYSNQPQHF
11	TRBV20-1	TRBJ1-1	CSLTGGAETFF
14	TRBV12-3/TRBV12-4	TRBJ2-3	CASSSALGLRAQYF
14	TRBV13	TRBJ2-7	CASSQLGRDYEQYF
15	TRBV12-3/TRBV12-4	TRBJ2-3	CASSLGQGVPDTQYF
15	TRBV14	TRBJ1-1	CASSQDEGWDTEAFF
19	TRBV27	TRBJ2-2	CASSFLVRTPNQGIGELFF
14	TRBV12-3/TRBV12-4	-	CASRPAGGPHEQYF
13	TRBV7-2	TRBJ2-1	CASSTSGGDEQFF
13	TRBV20-1	TRBJ2-2	CSARERDTGELFF
14	TRBV10-3	TRBJ1-5	CAISWTASNQPQHF
15	TRBV6-5	TRBJ1-2	CASSSPGAANYGYTF
18	TRBV12-3/TRBV12-4	TRBJ2-3	CASSPGPGVQQSTDTQYF
13	TRBV6-5	-	CASSGAGFYEQYF
15	TRBV5-1	TRBJ2-7	CASSLAATGPYEQYF
16	TRBV7-2	TRBJ1-5	CASSLASGRSNQPQHF
17	TRBV28	TRBJ2-3	CASSFYRLAGYTDTQYF
14	TRBV18	TRBJ2-5	CASSPNGAGETQYF
14	TRBV12-3/TRBV12-4	TRBJ2-3	CASNPQGGPDTQYF
14	TRBV6-5	TRBJ1-4	CASRYAATNEKLFF
14	TRBV5-1	TRBJ1-4	CAGSLAGIPSKLFF
14	TRBV6-5	TRBJ2-3	CASSQGSLTDTQYF
19	TRBV4-3	TRBJ2-5	CASSQDRASHLYTRETQYF
16	TRBV29-1	TRBJ2-7	CSVESSWQGSSYEQYF
14	TRBV7-2	TRBJ1-2	CASSFPEGNYGYTF
15	TRBV20-1	TRBJ1-4	CSASKQGGLGEKLFF
16	TRBV5-5	TRBJ1-5	CASSADRSYGNQPQHF
15	TRBV12-3/TRBV12-4	TRBJ2-3	CASSPRGTNTDTQYF
15	TRBV4-1	TRBJ1-6	CASSQEGGRPSPLHF
14	TRBV7-2	TRBJ2-1	CASSRDLGSDEQFF
16	TRBV11-2	TRBJ2-3	CASSLGGTGNTGTQYF
15	TRBV7-2	TRBJ2-7	CASSPAPGLAYEQYF
14	TRBV15	TRBJ1-2	CATSRGGRDYGYTF
18	TRBV4-1	TRBJ2-1	CASSQVSGFGVGANEQFF
16	TRBV5-1	TRBJ2-7	CASSLDRDRGSYEQYF
13	TRBV3-1	TRBJ1-2	CASSPVPVWGYTF
13	TRBV10-3	TRBJ1-2	CAIKGQDNYGYTF
14	TRBV5-1	TRBJ1-4	CASSWGHAREKLFF
14	TRBV11-3	TRBJ2-1	CASSSGLANNEQFF
16	TRBV20-1	TRBJ1-5	CSARVGDRSRDQPQHF
17	TRBV29-1	-	CSVGPGASGTPGETQYF
18	TRBV7-8	-	CASTRLGVRRDIYNEQYF
14	TRBV20-1	TRBJ1-1	CSAANRGLGTEAFF
14	TRBV7-9	TRBJ2-7	CASSSPGSGYEQYF
14	TRBV20-1	TRBJ1-4	CSASPGQGDEKLFF
15	TRBV12-3/TRBV12-4	TRBJ2-3	CASSLRTGGTDTQYF
18	TRBV4-2	TRBJ2-1	CASSPGTSGRGPYNEQFF
16	TRBV4-1	TRBJ2-7	CASSQVLGTPAYEQYF
15	TRBV29-1	TRBJ2-1	CSVELWDRVGNEQFF
15	TRBV25-1	TRBJ2-7	CASMRGGGSSYEQYF
16	TRBV5-6	TRBJ2-6	CASSPGPAGGANVLTF
15	TRBV12-3/TRBV12-4	TRBJ2-3	CASSLLAGVRDTQYF
12	TRBV6-5	TRBJ2-3	CASTGTTDTQYF
15	TRBV11-2	TRBJ2-3	CASSLTGQATDTQYF